This is a list of T cell receptor beta chains from one sample in a study of blood T cell repertoires in COVID-19. The table came from immunoSEQ multiplex PCR; TCRdb's copy has only in-frame clones and leaves some out. The sample includes approximately 300,000 clones, about nine tenths of them seen just once. Sequenced material: peripheral blood. These receptor sequences come from a woman aged 50 to 65 who had recovered from COVID-19. The CDR3 runs from the conserved cysteine through the conserved F or W. D genes are given only for firm matches. Some rows have no size entry. The others give once, few or many, or a class for an expanded clone.

d_gene: .; v_gene: TRBV23-1; abundance: .; j_gene: TRBJ1-1; CDR3aa: CASSRPMTFF; CDR3nt: TGCGCCAGCAGTCGCCCAATGACATTCTTT
d_gene: .; v_gene: TRBV30; abundance: .; j_gene: TRBJ2-1; CDR3aa: CAWATRLGFDEQFF; CDR3nt: TGTGCCTGGGCCACACGACTAGGCTTCGATGAGCAGTTCTTC
d_gene: TRBD1; v_gene: TRBV12-5; abundance: .; j_gene: TRBJ2-7; CDR3aa: CASGLTGVEQYF; CDR3nt: TGTGCTAGTGGTTTGACAGGGGTCGAGCAGTACTTC
d_gene: TRBD1; v_gene: TRBV6-2/TRBV6-3; abundance: once; j_gene: TRBJ1-1; CDR3aa: CASSSIDQGAKDTEAFF; CDR3nt: TGTGCCAGCAGTTCAATCGACCAGGGGGCTAAGGATACTGAAGCTTTCTTT
d_gene: .; v_gene: TRBV6-5; abundance: .; j_gene: TRBJ1-2; CDR3aa: CASSRAGANYGYTF; CDR3nt: TGTGCCAGCAGCCGGGCGGGGGCAAACTATGGCTACACCTTC
d_gene: .; v_gene: TRBV28; abundance: .; j_gene: TRBJ1-2; CDR3aa: CASSRSPRGHAEDTF; CDR3nt: TGTGCCAGCAGCCGGAGCCCCAGGGGCCACGCCGAAGACACCTTC
d_gene: .; v_gene: TRBV4-3; abundance: .; j_gene: TRBJ2-7; CDR3aa: CASSQDFRGSYEQYF; CDR3nt: TGCGCCAGCAGCCAAGATTTTCGGGGCTCCTACGAGCAGTACTTC
d_gene: .; v_gene: TRBV28; abundance: .; j_gene: TRBJ1-2; CDR3aa: CASSSTGPLYGYTF; CDR3nt: TGTGCCAGCAGTTCGACAGGACCCCTCTATGGCTACACCTTC
d_gene: TRBD1; v_gene: TRBV12-3/TRBV12-4; abundance: .; j_gene: TRBJ1-2; CDR3aa: CASSHTGDGYTF; CDR3nt: TGTGCCAGCAGCCATACAGGGGATGGCTACACCTTC
d_gene: .; v_gene: TRBV5-4; abundance: .; j_gene: TRBJ2-5; CDR3aa: CASSLVSQETQYF; CDR3nt: TGTGCCAGCAGCTTGGTGAGCCAAGAGACCCAGTACTTC
d_gene: TRBD1; v_gene: TRBV2; abundance: .; j_gene: TRBJ2-7; CDR3aa: CASGTGTLDEQYF; CDR3nt: TGTGCCAGCGGGACAGGGACGTTGGACGAGCAGTACTTC
d_gene: .; v_gene: TRBV28; abundance: .; j_gene: TRBJ1-5; CDR3aa: CASRPTGLNQPQHF; CDR3nt: TGTGCCAGCAGACCCACAGGGCTCAATCAGCCCCAGCATTTT
d_gene: .; v_gene: TRBV7-9; abundance: .; j_gene: TRBJ1-2; CDR3aa: CASSLEGWNGYTF; CDR3nt: TGTGCCAGCAGCTTAGAGGGGTGGAATGGCTACACCTTC
d_gene: .; v_gene: TRBV6-5; abundance: .; j_gene: TRBJ2-5; CDR3aa: CASSRRGTPETQYF; CDR3nt: TGTGCCAGCAGCAGACGCGGGACCCCAGAGACCCAGTACTTC
d_gene: .; v_gene: TRBV29-1; abundance: .; j_gene: TRBJ1-2; CDR3aa: CSVDLGGGYGYTF; CDR3nt: TGCAGCGTGGACCTTGGGGGGGGCTATGGCTACACCTTC
d_gene: .; v_gene: TRBV4-3; abundance: few; j_gene: TRBJ1-5; CDR3aa: CASSQDMSQPQHF; CDR3nt: TGCGCCAGCAGCCAAGACATGTCTCAGCCCCAGCATTTT
d_gene: TRBD1; v_gene: TRBV6-5; abundance: .; j_gene: TRBJ2-3; CDR3aa: CACTPGQHEDTQYF; CDR3nt: TGTGCCTGCACGCCGGGACAGCACGAGGATACGCAGTATTTT
d_gene: .; v_gene: TRBV9; abundance: .; j_gene: TRBJ2-2; CDR3aa: CASSGPVGGGRTGELFF; CDR3nt: TGTGCCAGCAGCGGCCCGGTAGGAGGGGGCCGTACCGGGGAGCTGTTTTTT
d_gene: .; v_gene: TRBV24-1; abundance: .; j_gene: TRBJ2-2; CDR3aa: CATSVAGGSGELFF; CDR3nt: TGTGCCACCAGTGTGGCAGGGGGGTCCGGGGAGCTGTTTTTT
d_gene: .; v_gene: TRBV6-4; abundance: .; j_gene: TRBJ2-4; CDR3aa: CASILAKNIQYF; CDR3nt: TGTGCCAGCATTCTAGCCAAAAACATTCAGTACTTC
d_gene: .; v_gene: TRBV7-2; abundance: .; j_gene: TRBJ1-1; CDR3aa: CASSSHVGGREAFF; CDR3nt: TGTGCCAGCAGCTCCCACGTGGGGGGGCGGGAAGCTTTCTTT
d_gene: .; v_gene: TRBV10-3; abundance: .; j_gene: TRBJ1-5; CDR3aa: CATTSGGSNQPQHF; CDR3nt: TGTGCCACCACCTCCGGGGGAAGCAATCAGCCCCAGCATTTT
d_gene: .; v_gene: TRBV6-1; abundance: once; j_gene: TRBJ1-5; CDR3aa: CASSESVAGNQPQHF; CDR3nt: TGTGCCAGCAGTGAAAGTGTGGCGGGTAATCAGCCCCAGCATTTT
d_gene: .; v_gene: TRBV7-2; abundance: .; j_gene: TRBJ2-7; CDR3aa: CASSLTRYEQYF; CDR3nt: TGTGCCAGCAGCTTGACTCGGTACGAGCAGTACTTC
d_gene: .; v_gene: TRBV19; abundance: .; j_gene: TRBJ1-2; CDR3aa: CASRRGENYGYTF; CDR3nt: TGTGCCAGTCGCCGGGGAGAAAACTATGGCTACACCTTC
d_gene: .; v_gene: TRBV20-1; abundance: once; j_gene: TRBJ1-1; CDR3aa: CSASSAQTIQNTEAFF; CDR3nt: TGCAGTGCTAGTTCAGCACAGACGATACAGAACACTGAAGCTTTCTTT
d_gene: .; v_gene: TRBV7-9; abundance: .; j_gene: TRBJ1-4; CDR3aa: CASSLNEKLFF; CDR3nt: TGTGCCAGCAGCCTCAATGAAAAACTGTTTTTT
d_gene: TRBD2; v_gene: TRBV4-2; abundance: .; j_gene: TRBJ2-3; CDR3aa: CASSQIAGGPADTQYF; CDR3nt: TGTGCCAGCAGCCAGATAGCGGGAGGGCCCGCAGATACGCAGTATTTT
d_gene: TRBD1; v_gene: TRBV10-2; abundance: .; j_gene: TRBJ2-1; CDR3aa: CASSGQGPSYNEQFF; CDR3nt: TGCGCCAGCAGTGGACAGGGGCCTTCCTACAATGAGCAGTTCTTC